The entry below gives a single T cell receptor beta chain sequence along with its context. These data originate in a study of blood T cell repertoires in COVID-19. Produced via immunoSEQ multiplex PCR; TCRdb's table is partial and in-frame only. The sample lists roughly 160,000 clones; under 90% were seen once. Enrolled through a virtual design, the participants were between 18 and 89 years of age and came from 24 US areas. CDR1 MNHEY and CDR2 SVGAGI come from the germline V gene. CDR3 size: 14 residues. The V gene end was trimmed by 6 bases and the J gene end by 5 bases; junction bases not matched to a gene: 7.

The origin of this receptor is a woman aged 55 to 70 who had recovered from COVID-19. The source material was PBMCs or T cells enriched from blood (not recorded which). This chain connects TRBV6-5 to TRBJ2-5; 9 positions agree with TRBD1. The CDR3 reads CASRPQGARETQYF. The CDR3 DNA reads TGTGCCAGCAGACCACAGGGGGCGCGGGAGACCCAGTACTTC.